A single sample is the source of the 7 T cell receptor beta chains below, sequenced in a study of identical twins. TCRdb re-called the 5' RACE reads through MiXCR, storing one row per CDR3 protein. The sample yields fewer than 900,000 distinct CDR3 sequences, 15% to 20% seen once. These data also formed part of another study, on T cells expressing NK-cell markers.

The sequencing sample was made of PBMCs. These receptors all come from a woman aged 18 to 35 in good health.

This clonotype has just one count. The chain has TRBV10-3 and TRBJ2-1; tentatively, D is TRBD1 or TRBD2 (5 bases each). The CDR3 covers 14 residues. Germline CDR1 is ENHRY and CDR2 is SYGVKD. V dropped 0 bases and J dropped 6 bases, with 9 bases sitting between them. CDR3 in DNA: TGTGCCATCAGTGAGTCGGGACGAATCAATGAGCAGTTCTTC. This codes for CAISESGRINEQFF.

The chain employs TRBV12-3 or TRBV12-4 and TRBJ2-5; unclear D gene. Deletions cut 8 bases from V and 2 bases from J, with 9 bases between. The CDR3 totals 12 residues. CDR3 bases: TGTGCCAGCGGCGAGAGGCAAGAGACCCAGTACTTC. Protein sequence: CASGERQETQYF.

This clonotype was detected a few times. One junction end does not reproduce the germline sequence, and a read error may be involved. V gene TRBV9 combines with J gene TRBJ2-1; 11 bases match TRBD2. Germline V gene data show CDR1 as SGDLS and CDR2 as YYNGEE. This CDR3 is built from 14 residues. The CDR3 DNA reads as TGTGCCAGCAGTGTAGCGGGAGGGCCCGATGAGCAGTTCTTC. Amino acid sequence: CASSVAGGPDEQFF.

This clonotype was seen more than once but under ten times. The chain couples TRBV6-5 to TRBJ2-3; TRBD1 matches at 8 bases. CDR3 length equals 15 residues. V was clipped by 2 bases and J by 2 bases; unmatched bases: 3. Germline CDR1 and CDR2: MNHEY and SVGAGI. The CDR3 reads CASSYGTGYTDTQYF. CDR3 sequence (DNA): TGTGCCAGCAGTTACGGGACAGGATACACAGATACGCAGTATTTT.

The V gene is TRBV27, the J gene TRBJ2-1; D gene uncertain. The CDR3 is 17 residues long. Trimming pared 2 bases from V and 0 bases from J, leaving 14 bases between. CDR1 is MNHEY and CDR2 is SMNVEV in the germline V gene (reference sequence). CDR3 region: CASSLILTADSYNEQFF. CDR3 DNA sequence: TGTGCCAGCAGTTTAATCCTTACAGCCGACTCCTACAATGAGCAGTTCTTC.

The rearrangement uses TRBV20-1 and TRBJ2-1, with 10 bases that match TRBD2. Germline assignment: CDR1 DFQATT and CDR2 SNEGSKA (reference sequence). Trimming took 8 bases from V and 6 from J; bases not matched to a gene: 7. CDR3 size: 13 residues. CDR3 DNA sequence: TGCAGTCCACTAGCGGGACCGGGCAATGAGCAGTTCTTC. Amino acid sequence: CSPLAGPGNEQFF.

This chain connects TRBV5-1 to TRBJ2-7, with 16 nucleotides matching TRBD2. The CDR3 loop spans 18 amino acids. Losses at the gene ends were 4 bases for V and 0 bases for J; bases not matched to a gene: 7. Germline V gene sequence: CDR1 SGHRS, CDR2 YFSETQ. As DNA, the CDR3 is TGCGCCAGCAGCCCAGGAGGGACTAGCGGGAGGGCCTCCTACGAGCAGTACTTC. Translating gives CASSPGGTSGRASYEQYF.